Detailed here is one T cell receptor beta chain. Germline assignment: CDR1 SGHVS and CDR2 FQNEAQ. The CDR3 is 16 amino acids. V lost 7 bases and J 0 bases, leaving 15 bases between the germline ends. The entry originates in a study of blood T cells in healthy people across ages. Primed by a sample-barcoded 5' primer and a J-beta primer mix, a second PCR proceeded for about 6 to 11 cycles. TCRdb re-analysed the 5' RACE reads in MiXCR, keeping a single row per CDR3 protein. The table shows about 1.4 million distinct CDR3 sequences, with 59% occurring only once. The sequenced sample was blood. This sequence was found in a man between 18 and 35 years old in good health. V usage is TRBV7-8 and J usage is TRBJ2-2; a weak D match, TRBD1 (5 bases). The CDR3 here is CASTKQAGANTGELFF. DNA of the CDR3: TGTGCCAGCACCAAACAGGCAGGTGCGAACACCGGGGAGCTGTTTTTT. The full variable domain, rest sourced from reference TRBV7-8 and TRBJ2-2, is GAGVSQSPRYKVAKRGQDVALRCDPISGHVSLFWYQQALGQGPEFLTYFQNEAQLDKSGLPSDRFFAERPEGSVSTLKIQRTQQEDSAVYLCASTKQAGANTGELFFGEGSRLTVL.